A selection of T cell receptor beta chains follows, all from one sample in a study of blood T cell repertoires in COVID-19. The table came from immunoSEQ multiplex PCR; TCRdb's copy has only in-frame clones and leaves some out. Here the sample spans 250,000 to 300,000 clones, about 93% being singletons. Sequenced input: PBMCs or T cells enriched from blood (not recorded which). These receptors all come from a woman aged 25 to 39 who had recovered from COVID-19. Both conserved end residues are part of each CDR3. The D gene is left open where the match is weak. Size values are once, few and many counts, or a class for expanded clones, and some rows have none.

clone_size: once
v_call: TRBV19
d_call: -
j_call: TRBJ1-5
cdr3_aa: CASSTSRQVRNQPQHF
cdr3_nt: TGTGCCAGTAGTACCTCCCGACAAGTTCGCAATCAGCCCCAGCATTTT

clone_size: -
v_call: TRBV7-9
d_call: TRBD1
j_call: TRBJ1-4
cdr3_aa: CASSSLQGAHEKLFF
cdr3_nt: TGTGCCAGCAGCTCCTTACAGGGGGCTCATGAAAAACTGTTTTTT

clone_size: -
v_call: TRBV9
d_call: -
j_call: TRBJ1-3
cdr3_aa: CASSVRDTAGGGSGNTIYF
cdr3_nt: TGTGCCAGCAGCGTCCGGGACACTGCAGGCGGAGGCTCTGGAAACACCATATATTTT

clone_size: -
v_call: TRBV2
d_call: TRBD1
j_call: TRBJ1-5
cdr3_aa: CASSRDRVNQPQHF
cdr3_nt: TGTGCCAGCAGCCGGGACAGGGTCAATCAGCCCCAGCATTTT

clone_size: -
v_call: TRBV7-3
d_call: TRBD1
j_call: TRBJ2-5
cdr3_aa: CASSLEGADAQETQYF
cdr3_nt: TGTGCCAGCAGCTTAGAGGGGGCAGATGCCCAAGAGACCCAGTACTTC

clone_size: -
v_call: TRBV28
d_call: TRBD1
j_call: TRBJ1-4
cdr3_aa: CASSFGQGLNEKLFF
cdr3_nt: TGTGCCAGCAGTTTTGGACAGGGGCTTAATGAAAAACTGTTTTTT

clone_size: -
v_call: TRBV3-1/TRBV3-2
d_call: -
j_call: TRBJ1-2
cdr3_aa: CASSQELREFNYGYTF
cdr3_nt: TGTGCCAGCAGCCAAGAGCTACGCGAATTTAACTATGGCTACACCTTC

clone_size: -
v_call: TRBV30
d_call: -
j_call: TRBJ2-1
cdr3_aa: CAWASQNEQFF
cdr3_nt: TGTGCCTGGGCTAGTCAGAATGAGCAGTTCTTC

clone_size: once
v_call: TRBV12-2
d_call: -
j_call: TRBJ2-3
cdr3_aa: CASRSRTSGGTDTQYF
cdr3_nt: TGTGCAAGTCGCTCCAGGACTAGCGGCGGCACAGATACGCAGTATTTT

clone_size: -
v_call: TRBV4-1
d_call: -
j_call: TRBJ2-2
cdr3_aa: CASSQLLRNTGELFF
cdr3_nt: TGCGCCAGCAGCCAGCTACTAAGGAACACCGGGGAGCTGTTTTTT

clone_size: -
v_call: TRBV19
d_call: -
j_call: TRBJ1-1
cdr3_aa: CASSIGMNTEAFF
cdr3_nt: TGTGCCAGTAGTATAGGTATGAACACTGAAGCTTTCTTT

clone_size: -
v_call: TRBV18
d_call: TRBD1
j_call: TRBJ1-2
cdr3_aa: CASSPATGQGEYGYTF
cdr3_nt: TGTGCCAGCTCCCCGGCTACGGGACAGGGGGAATATGGCTACACCTTC

clone_size: -
v_call: TRBV7-2
d_call: TRBD1
j_call: TRBJ2-1
cdr3_aa: CASSLGDSNDNEQFF
cdr3_nt: TGTGCCAGCAGCCTTGGGGACAGCAATGACAATGAGCAGTTCTTC

clone_size: -
v_call: TRBV28
d_call: TRBD2
j_call: TRBJ2-1
cdr3_aa: CASNEAGGVHEQFF
cdr3_nt: TGTGCCAGCAATGAGGCGGGAGGTGTCCATGAGCAGTTCTTC

clone_size: once
v_call: TRBV28
d_call: TRBD2
j_call: TRBJ2-1
cdr3_aa: CASSSGREDEQFF
cdr3_nt: TGTGCCAGCAGTAGCGGGAGGGAAGATGAGCAGTTCTTC

clone_size: -
v_call: TRBV30
d_call: TRBD1
j_call: TRBJ1-2
cdr3_aa: CAGTGVGDNYGYTF
cdr3_nt: TGTGCCGGAACAGGGGTTGGGGACAACTATGGCTACACCTTC

clone_size: -
v_call: TRBV4-3
d_call: TRBD2
j_call: TRBJ2-7
cdr3_aa: CASSLTSGNSYEQYF
cdr3_nt: TGCGCCAGCAGCCTTACTAGCGGGAACTCCTACGAGCAGTACTTC

clone_size: -
v_call: TRBV7-9
d_call: TRBD1
j_call: TRBJ2-5
cdr3_aa: CASSQPGQAKQETQYF
cdr3_nt: TGTGCCAGCAGCCAACCGGGACAGGCTAAACAAGAGACCCAGTACTTC

clone_size: -
v_call: TRBV5-4
d_call: -
j_call: TRBJ2-5
cdr3_aa: CASSLVQGRGETQYF
cdr3_nt: TGTGCCAGCAGCTTGGTACAGGGCAGGGGAGAGACCCAGTACTTC

clone_size: -
v_call: TRBV7-2
d_call: TRBD2
j_call: TRBJ2-7
cdr3_aa: CASSGGLAGNYEQYF
cdr3_nt: TGTGCCAGCAGCGGTGGGCTAGCGGGGAACTACGAGCAGTACTTC

clone_size: -
v_call: TRBV5-4
d_call: TRBD1
j_call: TRBJ1-4
cdr3_aa: CASSPRGTTNEKLFF
cdr3_nt: TGTGCCAGCAGCCCCAGGGGGACAACTAATGAAAAACTGTTTTTT

clone_size: -
v_call: TRBV18
d_call: TRBD1
j_call: TRBJ1-1
cdr3_aa: CASSPKGQGNTEAFF
cdr3_nt: TGTGCCAGCTCACCAAAGGGACAGGGCAACACTGAAGCTTTCTTT

clone_size: -
v_call: TRBV5-3
d_call: -
j_call: TRBJ1-1
cdr3_aa: CARSLPLQEPLNTEAFF
cdr3_nt: TGTGCCAGAAGCTTACCCCTCCAGGAACCCTTGAACACTGAAGCTTTCTTT

clone_size: -
v_call: TRBV27
d_call: TRBD2
j_call: TRBJ2-7
cdr3_aa: CASSFPRLAGDEQYF
cdr3_nt: TGTGCCAGCAGTTTCCCTAGACTAGCGGGAGACGAGCAGTACTTC

clone_size: -
v_call: TRBV7-3
d_call: TRBD2
j_call: TRBJ2-3
cdr3_aa: CASSPGEGGTDTQYF
cdr3_nt: TGTGCCAGCAGCCCCGGGGAGGGTGGTACAGATACGCAGTATTTT

clone_size: -
v_call: TRBV18
d_call: -
j_call: TRBJ2-7
cdr3_aa: CASSQDRRQTYEQYF
cdr3_nt: TGTGCCAGCTCGCAAGACAGGCGTCAGACCTACGAGCAGTACTTC

clone_size: -
v_call: TRBV5-4
d_call: TRBD2
j_call: TRBJ2-1
cdr3_aa: CASRRTSGSYNEQFF
cdr3_nt: TGTGCCAGCAGGCGTACTAGCGGCTCCTACAATGAGCAGTTCTTC

clone_size: -
v_call: TRBV25-1
d_call: -
j_call: TRBJ1-5
cdr3_aa: CASSPGGGFGGNQPQHF
cdr3_nt: TGTGCCAGCAGTCCCGGAGGAGGCTTTGGGGGCAATCAGCCCCAGCATTTT

clone_size: -
v_call: TRBV6-2/TRBV6-3
d_call: -
j_call: TRBJ1-5
cdr3_aa: CASSSNRDFSNQPQHF
cdr3_nt: TGTGCCAGCAGTTCCAACAGGGATTTTAGCAATCAGCCCCAGCATTTT

clone_size: -
v_call: TRBV7-9
d_call: -
j_call: TRBJ1-2
cdr3_aa: CASSSVSGFYGYTF
cdr3_nt: TGTGCCAGCAGCTCAGTTTCAGGGTTCTATGGCTACACCTTC

clone_size: -
v_call: TRBV3-1/TRBV3-2
d_call: TRBD1
j_call: TRBJ1-2
cdr3_aa: CASSEGQGPFYGYTF
cdr3_nt: TGTGCCAGCAGCGAAGGACAGGGCCCCTTCTATGGCTACACCTTC

clone_size: -
v_call: TRBV28
d_call: TRBD1
j_call: TRBJ1-5
cdr3_aa: CASSLGPIRQGMGGGNQPQHF
cdr3_nt: TGTGCCAGCAGTTTGGGACCGATAAGACAGGGTATGGGAGGAGGCAATCAGCCCCAGCATTTT

clone_size: -
v_call: TRBV24-1
d_call: -
j_call: TRBJ2-3
cdr3_aa: CATSDEGTDPHTQYF
cdr3_nt: TGTGCCACCAGTGATGAGGGGACTGACCCCCATACGCAGTATTTT

clone_size: once
v_call: TRBV2
d_call: TRBD2
j_call: TRBJ2-3
cdr3_aa: CASSVSGGWTDTQYF
cdr3_nt: TGTGCCAGCAGTGTCAGCGGGGGGTGGACAGATACGCAGTATTTT

clone_size: -
v_call: TRBV5-1
d_call: -
j_call: TRBJ1-5
cdr3_aa: CASSPGGVGNQPQHF
cdr3_nt: TGCGCCAGCAGCCCTGGGGGGGTTGGCAATCAGCCCCAGCATTTT

clone_size: -
v_call: TRBV29-1
d_call: TRBD2
j_call: TRBJ2-7
cdr3_aa: CSAVPASGRNEQYF
cdr3_nt: TGCAGCGCCGTCCCGGCTAGCGGGAGGAACGAGCAGTACTTC

clone_size: -
v_call: TRBV27
d_call: TRBD2
j_call: TRBJ2-7
cdr3_aa: CATKPGLAEYEQYF
cdr3_nt: TGTGCCACTAAACCCGGACTAGCAGAATACGAGCAGTACTTC

clone_size: -
v_call: TRBV20-1
d_call: -
j_call: TRBJ2-7
cdr3_aa: CSASVQGGARSGEQYF
cdr3_nt: TGCAGTGCTAGTGTCCAGGGGGGAGCCCGAAGTGGCGAGCAGTACTTC

clone_size: -
v_call: TRBV18
d_call: TRBD1
j_call: TRBJ1-5
cdr3_aa: CASSPGTGSNQPQHF
cdr3_nt: TGTGCCAGCTCCCCCGGGACAGGGAGCAATCAGCCCCAGCATTTT

clone_size: -
v_call: TRBV4-3
d_call: TRBD2
j_call: TRBJ2-7
cdr3_aa: CASRYQRESTYEQYF
cdr3_nt: TGCGCCAGCAGATACCAGCGGGAGTCGACCTACGAGCAGTACTTC

clone_size: -
v_call: TRBV2
d_call: TRBD1
j_call: TRBJ2-7
cdr3_aa: CASRSGTGIHEQYF
cdr3_nt: TGTGCCAGCAGGTCCGGGACAGGGATACACGAGCAGTACTTC

clone_size: -
v_call: TRBV10-1
d_call: -
j_call: TRBJ2-7
cdr3_aa: CASSEASSYEQYF
cdr3_nt: TGCGCCAGCAGTGAGGCCAGCTCCTACGAGCAGTACTTC

clone_size: -
v_call: TRBV6-5
d_call: TRBD2
j_call: TRBJ2-2
cdr3_aa: CASTGTSPGELFF
cdr3_nt: TGTGCCAGCACCGGGACTAGCCCCGGGGAGCTGTTTTTT

clone_size: -
v_call: TRBV7-9
d_call: TRBD2
j_call: TRBJ2-1
cdr3_aa: CASSLGLALGSHEQFF
cdr3_nt: TGTGCCAGCAGCTTGGGACTAGCCCTGGGGAGCCATGAGCAGTTCTTC

clone_size: few
v_call: TRBV10-1
d_call: TRBD1
j_call: TRBJ2-7
cdr3_aa: CASSGQGFHEQYF
cdr3_nt: TGCGCCAGCAGCGGACAGGGATTCCACGAGCAGTACTTC

clone_size: -
v_call: TRBV28
d_call: -
j_call: TRBJ1-1
cdr3_aa: CASSPTQRSMAEAFF
cdr3_nt: TGTGCCAGCAGTCCTACCCAAAGGAGCATGGCTGAAGCTTTCTTT

clone_size: -
v_call: TRBV7-9
d_call: -
j_call: TRBJ2-4
cdr3_aa: CASSILSLAKNIQYF
cdr3_nt: TGTGCCAGCAGCATTCTCTCCTTAGCCAAAAACATTCAGTACTTC

clone_size: -
v_call: TRBV27
d_call: -
j_call: TRBJ1-4
cdr3_aa: CASSLYPHFGRQEKLFF
cdr3_nt: TGTGCCAGCAGTTTATATCCCCATTTTGGCAGGCAAGAAAAACTGTTTTTT

clone_size: -
v_call: TRBV15
d_call: TRBD1
j_call: TRBJ1-5
cdr3_aa: CATSSYRDRGPSQPQHF
cdr3_nt: TGTGCCACCAGTTCTTACCGGGACAGGGGGCCGAGTCAGCCCCAGCATTTT

clone_size: once
v_call: TRBV5-4
d_call: TRBD2
j_call: TRBJ2-7
cdr3_aa: CASSSGGGYSYEQYF
cdr3_nt: TGTGCCAGCAGCTCGGGAGGCGGGTACTCCTACGAGCAGTACTTC

clone_size: -
v_call: TRBV7-3
d_call: TRBD2
j_call: TRBJ2-1
cdr3_aa: CASSLSGRARNEQFF
cdr3_nt: TGTGCCAGCAGCTTAAGCGGGAGGGCCCGAAATGAGCAGTTCTTC

clone_size: -
v_call: TRBV2
d_call: TRBD2
j_call: TRBJ2-1
cdr3_aa: CASRDGTSGSKSSYNEQFF
cdr3_nt: TGTGCCAGCAGGGACGGGACTAGCGGGAGTAAGAGCTCCTACAATGAGCAGTTCTTC

clone_size: few
v_call: TRBV7-2
d_call: TRBD2
j_call: TRBJ2-3
cdr3_aa: CASSRTSGPGDTQYF
cdr3_nt: TGTGCCAGCAGTCGGACTAGCGGGCCGGGGGATACGCAGTATTTT

clone_size: -
v_call: TRBV21-1
d_call: -
j_call: TRBJ2-7
cdr3_aa: CASSKVQAGPFGGRKQYF
cdr3_nt: TGTGCCAGCAGCAAAGTTCAAGCGGGGCCGTTCGGGGGTAGAAAGCAGTACTTC

clone_size: few
v_call: TRBV7-3
d_call: TRBD2
j_call: TRBJ2-2
cdr3_aa: CASRLAGNTGELFF
cdr3_nt: TGTGCCAGCAGGCTAGCGGGGAACACCGGGGAGCTGTTTTTT

clone_size: -
v_call: TRBV28
d_call: -
j_call: TRBJ2-5
cdr3_aa: CASSLYGGGGQETQYF
cdr3_nt: TGTGCCAGCAGTTTATATGGCGGAGGAGGTCAAGAGACCCAGTACTTC

clone_size: -
v_call: TRBV7-2
d_call: -
j_call: TRBJ2-5
cdr3_aa: CASQRGYQETQYF
cdr3_nt: TGTGCCAGCCAAAGAGGGTACCAAGAGACCCAGTACTTC